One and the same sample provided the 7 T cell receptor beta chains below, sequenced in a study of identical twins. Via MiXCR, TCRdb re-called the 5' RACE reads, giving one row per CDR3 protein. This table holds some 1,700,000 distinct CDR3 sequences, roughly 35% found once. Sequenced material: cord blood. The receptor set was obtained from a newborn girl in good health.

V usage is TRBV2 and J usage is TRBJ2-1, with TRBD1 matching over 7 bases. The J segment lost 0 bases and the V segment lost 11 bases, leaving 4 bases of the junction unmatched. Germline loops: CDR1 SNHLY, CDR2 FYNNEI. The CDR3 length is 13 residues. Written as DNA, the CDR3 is TGTGCCGGCCGGGACAGCTCCTACAATGAGCAGTTCTTC. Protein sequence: CAGRDSSYNEQFF.

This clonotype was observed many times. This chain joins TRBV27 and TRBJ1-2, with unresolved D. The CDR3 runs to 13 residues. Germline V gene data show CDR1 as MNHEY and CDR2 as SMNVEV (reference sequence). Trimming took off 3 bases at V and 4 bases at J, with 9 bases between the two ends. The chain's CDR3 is CASSFAGPYGYTF. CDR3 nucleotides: TGTGCCAGCAGTTTTGCAGGTCCCTATGGCTACACCTTC.

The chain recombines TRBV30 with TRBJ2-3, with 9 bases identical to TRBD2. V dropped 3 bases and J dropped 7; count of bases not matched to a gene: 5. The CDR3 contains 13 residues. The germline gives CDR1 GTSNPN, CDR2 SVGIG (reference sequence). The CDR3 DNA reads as TGTGCCTGGAGCGCTAGCGGGGTGAATACGCAGTATTTT. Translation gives CAWSASGVNTQYF.

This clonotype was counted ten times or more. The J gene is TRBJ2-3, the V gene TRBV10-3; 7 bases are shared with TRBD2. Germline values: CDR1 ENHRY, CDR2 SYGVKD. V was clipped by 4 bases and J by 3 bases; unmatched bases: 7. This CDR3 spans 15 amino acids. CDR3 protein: CAISGHWRGTDTQYF. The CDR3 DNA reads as TGTGCCATCAGTGGCCATTGGCGGGGGACAGATACGCAGTATTTT.

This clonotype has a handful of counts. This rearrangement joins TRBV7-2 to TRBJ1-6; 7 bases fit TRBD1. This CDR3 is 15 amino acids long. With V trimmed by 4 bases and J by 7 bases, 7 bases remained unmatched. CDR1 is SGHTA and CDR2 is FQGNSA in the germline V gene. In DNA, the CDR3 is TGTGCCAGCAGCTCCCCTTGGACAGGCAATTCACCCCTCCACTTT. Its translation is CASSSPWTGNSPLHF.

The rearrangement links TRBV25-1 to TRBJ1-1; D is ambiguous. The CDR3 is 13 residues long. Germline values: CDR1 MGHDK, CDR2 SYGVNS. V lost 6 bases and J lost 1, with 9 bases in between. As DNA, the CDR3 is TGTGCCAGCAGCAAAATGGGGAACACTGAAGCTTTCTTT. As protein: CASSKMGNTEAFF.

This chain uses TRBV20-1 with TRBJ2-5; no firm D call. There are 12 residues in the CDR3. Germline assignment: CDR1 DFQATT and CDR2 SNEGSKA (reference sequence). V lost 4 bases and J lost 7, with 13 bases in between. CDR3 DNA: TGCAGTGCTATACTTGGCGCCGGGACCCAGTACTTC. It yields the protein CSAILGAGTQYF.